These 3 T cell receptor beta chains share one sample of origin, sequenced in a study of technical replicates of blood from several donors. Measured with immunoSEQ multiplex PCR; TCRdb has only the in-frame clones, and not every one. The repertoire has about 100,000 clones, roughly 95% of them found once; the top ten carry approximately 0.22%. The sequencing input was T cells isolated from PBMCs. The receptors shown here come from a human donor in good health.

This clone was found a few times. The rearrangement joins TRBV6-5 to TRBJ1-1; D not certain. Trimming stripped 0 bases from V and 9 bases from J, with 8 bases between. Germline V lookup: CDR1 MNHEY, CDR2 SVGAGI. This CDR3 has 12 residues. The CDR3 sequence is CASSYSPGKAFF. DNA for the CDR3: TGTGCCAGCAGTTACTCACCAGGAAAAGCTTTCTTT.

The chain combines TRBV5-6 with TRBJ2-1; the match to TRBD1 covers 8 bases. The CDR3 consists of 16 residues. Germline values: CDR1 SGHDT, CDR2 YYEEEE. Unmatched junction bases numbered 9, after V lost 5 bases and J lost 2 bases. The CDR3 DNA sequence: TGTGCCAGCAGTCCGGACAGGGCAGGGGCCTACAATGAGCAGTTCTTC. This gives the protein CASSPDRAGAYNEQFF.

The rearrangement uses TRBV5-8 and TRBJ2-1, with TRBD2 matching over 7 bases. The CDR3 extends over 14 amino acids. Germline V gene sequence: CDR1 SGHTS, CDR2 YDEGEE. With 4 bases clipped from V and 5 bases from J, the junction kept 6 bases outside the gene matches. In nucleotides, the CDR3 is TGTGCCAGCAGCCGCGGGGGACCGAACAATGAGCAGTTCTTC. Translating it yields CASSRGGPNNEQFF.